This T cell receptor beta chain was profiled in a study of shared clonotypes between healthy human individuals. Profiled with immunoSEQ multiplex PCR; TCRdb holds only in-frame clones, not every one. The sample includes over a million clones, roughly 74% of them seen just once. The CDR3 is 13 residues long. V lost 0 bases, J lost 4 bases, and 6 bases lay in between. CDR1 is SGHAT, CDR2 FQNNGV, per germline. Source material: memory CD4+ T cells from PBMCs. Subset denoted: CD45RA-negative fraction. This receptor was obtained from a man aged 18-30 years in good health. Some clones in this sample may be carry-over from other donors' samples. The chain recombines TRBV11-2 with TRBJ2-5; D not resolved. CDR3 in amino acids: CASSLDWRETQYF. CDR3 in DNA: TGTGCCAGCAGCTTAGATTGGCGAGAGACCCAGTACTTC.